The clone carrying this T cell receptor beta chain occurred a few times. Its antigen is unknown. PCR amplification relied on 60 Vbeta primers (plus 13 Jbeta primers). The repertoire was sequenced with immunoSEQ multiplex PCR; TCRdb's copy has only in-frame clones and lacks some. Among approximately 210,000 clones, roughly 73% were seen once, and the ten largest hold roughly 2.1%. This sample was taken from a study of cytomegalovirus exposure and HLA in healthy donors. Notes on the study in general: There was a cluster of highly shared sequence variants that was likely a sequencing artifact. Later analysis demonstrated an association between a missense DCLRE1C variant and TCR beta V- and J-gene trimming. Reports credit the classifier with highly specific, highly sensitive diagnosis of cytomegalovirus status. The study reported that TCR beta sequences accurately predicted HLA-A and HLA-B alleles in most subjects.

The CDR3 length is 16 residues. CDR1 SGHAT and CDR2 FQNNGV come from the germline V gene. V lost 5 bases, J lost 2 bases, and 8 bases stayed unmatched. The origin of this receptor is a woman between 25 and 40 years old in good health and CMV-seropositive. The chain couples TRBV11-2 to TRBJ2-7, with TRBD2 matching over 11 bases. Sequencing used PBMCs. CDR3 amino acids: CASSRKTSGATYEQYF. In DNA, the CDR3 is TGTGCCAGCAGCCGTAAGACTAGCGGGGCCACCTACGAGCAGTACTTC.